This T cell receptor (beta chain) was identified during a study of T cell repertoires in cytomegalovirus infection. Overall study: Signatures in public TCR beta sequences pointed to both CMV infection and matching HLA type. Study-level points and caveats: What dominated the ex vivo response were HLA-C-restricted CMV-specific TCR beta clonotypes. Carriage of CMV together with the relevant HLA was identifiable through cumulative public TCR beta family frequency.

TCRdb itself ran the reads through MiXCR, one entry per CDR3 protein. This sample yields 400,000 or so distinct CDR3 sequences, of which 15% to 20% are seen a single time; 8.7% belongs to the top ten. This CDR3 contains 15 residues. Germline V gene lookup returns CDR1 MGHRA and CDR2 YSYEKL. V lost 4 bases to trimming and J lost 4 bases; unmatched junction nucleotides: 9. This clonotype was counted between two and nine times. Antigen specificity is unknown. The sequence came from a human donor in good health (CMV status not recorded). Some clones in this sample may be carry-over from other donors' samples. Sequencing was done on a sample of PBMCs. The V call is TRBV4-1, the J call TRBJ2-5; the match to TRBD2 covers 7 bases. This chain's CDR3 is CASSLLGIAGETQYF. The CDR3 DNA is TGCGCCAGCAGCCTCCTCGGGATAGCGGGAGAGACCCAGTACTTC.